The sequence of this T cell receptor (beta chain) was determined in a study of OX40 agonist ivuxolimab in advanced cancers. On the study more broadly: Hepatocellular carcinoma, melanoma, renal cell or head and neck cancer was diagnosed in the dose-escalation patients. Whole-study results and caveats: Part of the nonresponder group also had normalized T-cell clonal expansion that was low.

A remark on this clone: Its antigen is unidentified.

Libraries were prepared by immunoSEQ multiplex PCR; TCRdb keeps only in-frame clonotypes and omits some of them. The sample has 90,000 to 100,000 clones, about 80% seen once. The CDR3 has 15 residues. Trimming left V 6 bases short and J 7 bases short, with 18 bases between. The V gene's germline CDR1 is MNHNS and CDR2 SASEGT. The sequenced sample was CD4+ or CD8+ T cells sorted from blood, obtained in a trial of the OX40 agonist ivuxolimab. The receptor's source is an adult with an advanced solid tumor such as melanoma, head and neck, liver or kidney cancer. The chain is built from TRBV6-1 and TRBJ1-4, with D unresolved. The CDR3 region is CASRGRVGNAEKLFF. In DNA, the CDR3 is TGTGCCAGCAGGGGCCGAGTGGGGAATGCTGAAAAACTGTTTTTT.